A selection of T cell receptor beta chains follows, all from one sample in a study of beta chain features in type 1 diabetes. Assay: immunoSEQ multiplex PCR; the TCRdb copy retains only in-frame clones and omits some. The sample holds under 300,000 clones, 16% seen once. Sequenced material: naive CD4+ T cells from blood. The receptors shown here come from a man aged 30-40 years with type 1 diabetes. Both conserved end residues are part of each CDR3. The D gene is left open where the match is weak. Expanded clones are given a class, and other clones once, few, many or no size at all.

d_gene: -; v_gene: TRBV30; j_gene: TRBJ2-2; abundance: -; CDR3aa: CAWSRGPNTGELFF; CDR3nt: TGTGCCTGGAGCAGAGGACCAAACACCGGGGAGCTGTTTTTT
d_gene: TRBD1; v_gene: TRBV6-5; j_gene: TRBJ2-1; abundance: few; CDR3aa: CASRLSRTGIDEQFF; CDR3nt: TGTGCCAGCAGACTGTCCCGGACAGGGATCGATGAGCAGTTCTTC
d_gene: TRBD2; v_gene: TRBV29-1; j_gene: TRBJ2-3; abundance: -; CDR3aa: CSVRAGGGTDTQYF; CDR3nt: TGCAGCGTTCGGGCGGGAGGGGGCACAGATACGCAGTATTTT
d_gene: -; v_gene: TRBV7-9; j_gene: TRBJ1-4; abundance: -; CDR3aa: CASSSDGTNEKLFF; CDR3nt: TGTGCCAGCAGCTCGGACGGTACAAATGAAAAACTGTTTTTT
d_gene: TRBD2; v_gene: TRBV4-3; j_gene: TRBJ2-3; abundance: -; CDR3aa: CASSQARTSAQYF; CDR3nt: TGCGCCAGCAGCCAGGCCCGGACTAGCGCGCAGTATTTT
d_gene: TRBD1; v_gene: TRBV7-9; j_gene: TRBJ1-5; abundance: -; CDR3aa: CASSLGGGGDQPQHF; CDR3nt: TGTGCCAGCAGCTTAGGAGGGGGCGGAGATCAGCCCCAGCATTTT
d_gene: -; v_gene: TRBV7-2; j_gene: TRBJ1-1; abundance: -; CDR3aa: CATRIIGFGSEAFF; CDR3nt: TGTGCCACGAGAATTATTGGGTTCGGCAGTGAAGCTTTCTTT
d_gene: TRBD2; v_gene: TRBV28; j_gene: TRBJ2-3; abundance: -; CDR3aa: CASSLGLAGSTDTQYF; CDR3nt: TGTGCCAGCAGCCTCGGACTAGCGGGATCCACAGATACGCAGTATTTT
d_gene: -; v_gene: TRBV28; j_gene: TRBJ2-3; abundance: -; CDR3aa: CASSISSTATQYF; CDR3nt: TGTGCCAGCAGTATTTCTTCGACGGCTACGCAGTATTTT
d_gene: -; v_gene: TRBV9; j_gene: TRBJ1-4; abundance: -; CDR3aa: CASSVGLNGPNEKLFF; CDR3nt: TGTGCCAGCAGCGTAGGCCTCAATGGGCCTAATGAAAAACTGTTTTTT
d_gene: -; v_gene: TRBV9; j_gene: TRBJ2-4; abundance: -; CDR3aa: CASSGGTDKNIQYF; CDR3nt: TGTGCCAGCAGCGGCGGGACGGACAAAAACATTCAGTACTTC
d_gene: -; v_gene: TRBV4-3; j_gene: TRBJ2-3; abundance: -; CDR3aa: CASSRSGTDTQYF; CDR3nt: TGCGCCAGCAGTCGTAGCGGAACAGATACGCAGTATTTT
d_gene: TRBD1; v_gene: TRBV30; j_gene: TRBJ2-3; abundance: few; CDR3aa: CACGQETQYF; CDR3nt: TGTGCCTGCGGACAGGAAACGCAGTATTTT
d_gene: TRBD1; v_gene: TRBV29-1; j_gene: TRBJ2-3; abundance: -; CDR3aa: CSVVTGTDTQYF; CDR3nt: TGCAGCGTTGTGACAGGGACGGATACGCAGTATTTT
d_gene: -; v_gene: TRBV2; j_gene: TRBJ1-2; abundance: few; CDR3aa: CASTPGQALRNYGYTF; CDR3nt: TGTGCCAGCACCCCCGGTCAGGCCCTACGAAACTATGGCTACACCTTC
d_gene: TRBD1; v_gene: TRBV4-3; j_gene: TRBJ2-1; abundance: once; CDR3aa: CASSQNRGDRGFF; CDR3nt: TGCGCCAGCAGCCAAAACAGGGGGGATCGTGGGTTCTTC
d_gene: TRBD2; v_gene: TRBV7-9; j_gene: TRBJ2-3; abundance: -; CDR3aa: CASSLLAGDTQYF; CDR3nt: TGTGCCAGCAGCTTGCTAGCGGGAGATACGCAGTATTTT
d_gene: TRBD1; v_gene: TRBV30; j_gene: TRBJ1-5; abundance: few; CDR3aa: CAWRTGLGQPQHF; CDR3nt: TGTGCCTGGAGGACAGGGTTGGGTCAGCCCCAGCATTTT
d_gene: -; v_gene: TRBV6-4; j_gene: TRBJ1-1; abundance: -; CDR3aa: CASSEAGNTEAFF; CDR3nt: TGTGCCAGCAGTGAGGCAGGGAACACTGAAGCTTTCTTT
d_gene: -; v_gene: TRBV29-1; j_gene: TRBJ1-2; abundance: -; CDR3aa: CTLFDQRMGYTF; CDR3nt: TGCACCCTCTTTGACCAGAGGATGGGCTACACCTTC
d_gene: TRBD1; v_gene: TRBV2; j_gene: TRBJ2-1; abundance: -; CDR3aa: CASSGDSFPKQFF; CDR3nt: TGTGCCAGCAGTGGGGACAGTTTCCCGAAGCAGTTCTTC
d_gene: -; v_gene: TRBV29-1; j_gene: TRBJ2-7; abundance: few; CDR3aa: CSVEVAGSAYEQYF; CDR3nt: TGCAGCGTTGAAGTCGCCGGGAGCGCCTACGAGCAGTACTTC
d_gene: -; v_gene: TRBV7-9; j_gene: TRBJ1-1; abundance: -; CDR3aa: CASSPTDKNTEAFF; CDR3nt: TGTGCCAGCAGCCCGACGGACAAGAACACTGAAGCTTTCTTT
d_gene: TRBD1; v_gene: TRBV5-1; j_gene: TRBJ2-7; abundance: -; CDR3aa: CASSLDRGFDEQYF; CDR3nt: TGCGCCAGCAGCTTGGACAGGGGGTTCGACGAGCAGTACTTC
d_gene: -; v_gene: TRBV14; j_gene: TRBJ1-2; abundance: -; CDR3aa: CASSQVVWGRGYTF; CDR3nt: TGTGCCAGCAGCCAAGTTGTCTGGGGACGAGGCTACACCTTC
d_gene: -; v_gene: TRBV25-1; j_gene: TRBJ2-4; abundance: -; CDR3aa: CASSALPGGEVF; CDR3nt: TGTGCCAGCAGTGCCCTCCCGGGGGGCGAGGTCTTC
d_gene: TRBD1; v_gene: TRBV4-1; j_gene: TRBJ1-4; abundance: -; CDR3aa: CASSHNRGGEKLFF; CDR3nt: TGCGCCAGCAGCCACAACAGGGGTGGCGAAAAACTGTTTTTT